These 27 T cell receptor beta chains share one sample of origin, sequenced in a study of blood T cell repertoires in COVID-19. The table came from immunoSEQ multiplex PCR; TCRdb's copy has only in-frame clones and leaves some out. The data hold 190,000 or so clones, with 87% observed a single time. Material: PBMCs or T cells enriched from blood (not recorded which). The receptors were gathered from a woman under 40 who had recovered from COVID-19.

The chain joins TRBV5-1 to TRBJ1-1; D perhaps matches TRBD1 (5 bases). Trimming pared 4 bases from V and 0 bases from J, leaving 13 bases between. The CDR3 covers 15 residues. CDR1 is SGHRS, CDR2 YFSETQ, per germline. CDR3 sequence: CASSQMDIMNTEAFF. CDR3 nucleotides: TGCGCCAGCAGCCAAATGGACATCATGAACACTGAAGCTTTCTTT.

CDR3 sequence reads: CASCGQGLGGYTF. The CDR3 nucleotides read TGTGCCAGCTGCGGACAGGGGTTGGGCGGCTACACCTTC. The genes are TRBV5-6 and TRBJ1-2, with 9 bases fitting TRBD1. The trim removed 7 bases at V and 8 bases at J, leaving 9 bases unmatched. CDR3 size: 13 residues. Germline CDR1 SGHDT, CDR2 YYEEEE.

The chain links TRBV5-1 to TRBJ1-2; D perhaps matches TRBD1 (6 bases). The CDR3 runs to 14 residues. CDR1 and CDR2 from the germline V gene are SGHRS and YFSETQ. The V and J ends lost 1 base and 8 bases respectively, with 15 bases between them. The CDR3 spells CASSLFQGMEGYTF. The CDR3 DNA sequence: TGCGCCAGCAGCTTGTTTCAGGGGATGGAGGGCTACACCTTC.

This chain joins TRBV7-9 and TRBJ2-3; possible D gene TRBD2, 5 bases. Germline CDR1 reads SEHNR; CDR2 reads FQNEAQ (reference sequence). Deletions cut 5 bases from V and 2 bases from J, with 11 bases between. The length of the CDR3 is 14 residues. CDR3 residues: CASSPSGNTDTQYF. Here the CDR3 DNA reads TGTGCCAGCAGCCCGAGCGGAAACACAGATACGCAGTATTTT. Using reference TRBV7-9 and TRBJ2-3 for the parts outside the CDR3, the full variable domain is DTGVSQNPRHKITKRGQNVTFRCDPISEHNRLYWYRQTLGQGPEFLTYFQNEAQLEKSRLLSDRFSAERPKGSFSTLEIQRTEQGDSAMYLCASSPSGNTDTQYFGPGTRLTVL.

The chain recombines TRBV4-1 with TRBJ1-6; D is uncertain. CDR3 length: 15 amino acids. Germline V gene data show CDR1 as MGHRA and CDR2 as YSYEKL. V was cut by 4 bases and J by 4 bases, with 11 bases left in between. CDR3: CASSLRGRYNSPLHF. The CDR3 DNA reads as TGCGCCAGCAGCCTGAGAGGGAGGTATAATTCACCCCTCCACTTT.

The chain employs TRBV11-2 and TRBJ1-3; tentative D call: TRBD1 (6 bases). Trimming stripped 3 bases from V and 2 bases from J, with 8 bases between. Germline CDR1 is SGHAT and CDR2 is FQNNGV. This CDR3 has 14 residues. DNA of the CDR3: TGTGCCAGCAGCTTCGACAGGACTGGAAACACCATATATTTT. It is translated as CASSFDRTGNTIYF.

The V gene is TRBV7-9, the J gene TRBJ1-5; TRBD1 matches 8 bases. Germline CDR1 is SEHNR and CDR2 is FQNEAQ (reference sequence). The CDR3 loop spans 15 amino acids. V gave up 5 bases and J gave up 6 bases; unmatched junction bases: 9. The CDR3 DNA reads as TGTGCCAGCAGCACCGGACAGGGAGGTGGTCAGCCCCAGCATTTT. It specifies CASSTGQGGGQPQHF.

This chain joins TRBV7-2 and TRBJ2-3; maybe TRBD2 (6 bases). V was pared by 3 bases and J by 5 bases, with 12 bases between. Germline V CDR1 and CDR2: SGHTA, FQGNSA. The CDR3 sequence is 14 residues long. The CDR3 DNA reads as TGTGCCAGCAGCTTGACTAGGGAGATAGATACGCAGTATTTT. It translates to CASSLTREIDTQYF.

This clone was seen a single time. This sequence joins TRBV24-1 and TRBJ2-7; D is unclear. This CDR3 has 10 amino acids. The ends were cut back, 12 bases at V and 1 base at J, with 6 bases in the middle. Germline V gene data show CDR1 as KGHDR and CDR2 as SFDVKD. The CDR3 region is CAVMSYEQYF. CDR3 in DNA: TGTGCCGTCATGTCCTACGAGCAGTACTTC.

As DNA, the CDR3 is TGTGCCAGCAGAAAAGACACCTTTAACACTGAAGCTTTCTTT. Residues: CASRKDTFNTEAFF. The gene calls are TRBV6-4 and TRBJ1-1; unclear D gene. The germline V and J ends were trimmed by 6 bases and 2 bases, with 13 bases remaining between them. CDR1 is MRHNA and CDR2 is SNTAGT in the germline V gene. The CDR3 extends over 14 amino acids.

The chain links TRBV6-1 to TRBJ1-2, with D possibly being TRBD1 (6 bases). CDR3 length: 12 residues. Germline loops: CDR1 MNHNS, CDR2 SASEGT. Trimming pared 3 bases from V and 8 bases from J, leaving 10 bases between. As DNA, the CDR3 is TGTGCCAGCAGTGACAGGGGTAGCGGCTACACCTTC. Translated: CASSDRGSGYTF.

The genes are TRBV7-9 and TRBJ2-7; TRBD2 matches at 12 bases. J lost 5 bases, V lost 3 bases, and 11 bases had no gene match. Germline CDR1 is SEHNR and CDR2 is FQNEAQ (reference sequence). The CDR3 sequence is 17 residues long. DNA of the CDR3: TGTGCCAGCAGCTTTTGGCTAGCGGGAGGGCGGACGAACGAGCAGTACTTC. This codes for CASSFWLAGGRTNEQYF.

This clone was detected a few times. This chain joins TRBV30 and TRBJ1-1; D ambiguous. The CDR3 consists of 14 residues. Trimming pared 0 bases from V and 2 bases from J, leaving 10 bases between. The germline CDR1 and CDR2 sequences are GTSNPN and SVGIG (reference sequence). CDR3 coding DNA: TGTGCCTGGAGTGTACAGAGGGATAACACTGAAGCTTTCTTT. This encodes CAWSVQRDNTEAFF.

This clone has more than one count but fewer than ten. The chain combines TRBV20-1 with TRBJ2-3; 7 bases line up with TRBD1. Looked up from germline, CDR1 is DFQATT and CDR2 is SNEGSKA (reference sequence). Germline trimming cut 4 bases from V and 7 bases from J; bases unmatched to any gene: 2. The CDR3 covers 11 residues. The CDR3 sequence: CSATTGNTQYF. The CDR3 nucleotides read TGCAGTGCTACGACAGGGAATACGCAGTATTTT.

The CDR3 nucleotides are TGTGCCAGCAGCGCCGGGACAGGGGGGTTCAGAAACACCATATATTTT. Its translation is CASSAGTGGFRNTIYF. The chain carries TRBV9 and TRBJ1-3; 11 bases line up with TRBD1. Germline CDR1 and CDR2: SGDLS and YYNGEE. The CDR3 is 16 residues long. Losses at the gene ends were 3 bases for V and 5 bases for J; bases not matched to a gene: 7.

The chain recombines TRBV11-1 with TRBJ2-5, with 12 bases matching TRBD2. V dropped 6 bases and J dropped 7; count of bases not matched to a gene: 9. The CDR3 covers 15 residues. Germline assignment: CDR1 SGHAT and CDR2 FQDESV (reference sequence). The CDR3 DNA sequence: TGTGCCAGCAGGTTACTAGCGGGGGGCCGCGGGACCCAGTACTTC. Protein sequence: CASRLLAGGRGTQYF.

J is TRBJ2-4 and V is TRBV6-2 or TRBV6-3, with a possible D match to TRBD1 (5 bases). Trimming left V 5 bases short and J 4 bases short, with 18 bases between. CDR3 length: 16 amino acids. From germline, CDR1 is MNHEY and CDR2 SVGEGT. Here the CDR3 reads CASSPAQVLSKNIQYF. CDR3 nucleotide sequence: TGTGCCAGCAGTCCGGCACAGGTCTTGTCTAAAAACATTCAGTACTTC.

The chain employs TRBV7-2 and TRBJ2-1; TRBD2 matches at 11 bases. Germline V CDR1 and CDR2: SGHTA, FQGNSA. CDR3 length: 15 amino acids. V lost 5 bases, J lost 6 bases, and 6 bases stayed unmatched. The CDR3 sequence: CASSTSGSRPNEQFF. The CDR3 DNA reads TGTGCCAGCAGCACTAGCGGGAGCCGCCCCAATGAGCAGTTCTTC.

V is TRBV7-9 and J is TRBJ1-2; 8 positions match TRBD1. In germline, CDR1 is SEHNR, CDR2 FQNEAQ (reference sequence). Trimming cost V 4 bases and J 4 bases; bases outside gene matches: 8. The CDR3 is 15 residues long. CDR3 sequence (DNA): TGTGCCAGCAGCTCGGACAGGGCATCGGTCTATGGCTACACCTTC. Residues: CASSSDRASVYGYTF.

The genes are TRBV27 and TRBJ1-4; 8 bases match TRBD1. Per the germline V gene, CDR1 is MNHEY and CDR2 is SMNVEV (reference sequence). The CDR3 is made up of 14 amino acids. Trimming took 8 bases from V and 8 from J; bases not matched to a gene: 10. The CDR3 loop is CASGNRGIGEKLFF. The CDR3 nucleotides are TGTGCCAGCGGTAACAGGGGGATAGGGGAAAAACTGTTTTTT.

A single count supports this clone. This chain joins TRBV18 and TRBJ1-4, with 9 bases fitting TRBD1. The trim removed 4 bases at V and 4 bases at J, leaving 10 bases unmatched. The CDR3 spans 17 residues. From germline, CDR1 is KGHSH and CDR2 LQKENI. CDR3 region: CASSQGQGGTLNEKLFF. The CDR3, as DNA: TGTGCCAGCTCACAGGGACAGGGAGGAACCCTTAATGAAAAACTGTTTTTT.

The chain is built from TRBV9 and TRBJ2-2; 8 nucleotides line up with TRBD2. The V segment lost 0 bases and the J segment 5 bases; nucleotides outside the gene matches: 12. CDR1 SGDLS and CDR2 YYNGEE come from the germline V gene. The CDR3 extends over 18 amino acids. In DNA form, the CDR3 reads TGTGCCAGCAGCGTAGGTCGGCGGGGGGCTTTAGGGACCGGGGAGCTGTTTTTT. Translated: CASSVGRRGALGTGELFF.

The chain carries TRBV3-1 (or the pseudogene TRBV3-2) and TRBJ1-1; possibly TRBD1 for D (5 bases). Germline CDR1 reads LGHDT; CDR2 reads YNNKEL (reference sequence). Deletions cut 1 base from V and 0 bases from J, with 9 bases between. The CDR3 runs 15 residues. CDR3 amino acids: CASSQGGSMNTEAFF. DNA for the CDR3: TGTGCCAGCAGCCAAGGGGGCAGCATGAACACTGAAGCTTTCTTT.

The V gene is TRBV7-9, the J gene TRBJ1-4, with unresolved D. The length of the CDR3 is 14 residues. Trimming removed 5 bases from V and 8 bases from J, with 15 bases in between. Germline values: CDR1 SEHNR, CDR2 FQNEAQ (reference sequence). The CDR3 loop is CASSLTSGREKLFF. Here the CDR3 DNA reads TGTGCCAGCAGCCTGACGTCGGGTAGGGAAAAACTGTTTTTT.

This rearrangement joins TRBV6-2 or TRBV6-3 to TRBJ2-7; tentatively, D is TRBD1 (5 bases). Trimming stripped 2 bases from V and 5 bases from J, with 13 bases between. The CDR3 runs 14 residues. The germline V gene encodes CDR1 MNHEY and CDR2 SVGEGT. The CDR3 loop reads CASSYLPRGDEQYF. The CDR3 coding sequence is TGTGCCAGCAGTTACCTCCCTAGGGGCGACGAGCAGTACTTC.

The genes are TRBV5-4 and TRBJ2-7; D not certain. The CDR3 is 13 residues long. The V end was cut by 0 bases, the J end by 5 bases, with 9 bases between. Per the germline V gene, CDR1 is SGHNT and CDR2 is YYREEE (reference sequence). The CDR3 sequence: CASSLGALNEQYF. As DNA, the CDR3 is TGTGCCAGCAGCTTGGGGGCGCTGAACGAGCAGTACTTC.

The chain carries TRBV4-2 and TRBJ2-3, with a possible D match to TRBD2 (5 bases). CDR1 and CDR2 (germline): LGHNA, YNFKEQ. The V gene lost 4 bases and the J gene lost 3 bases, with 8 bases spanning the gap. The length of the CDR3 is 13 residues. CDR3 protein: CASSRGSTDTQYF. CDR3 nucleotides: TGTGCCAGCAGCCGCGGGTCGACAGATACGCAGTATTTT.